The 8 T cell receptor beta chains presented below share a single source sample, sequenced in a study of PD-1 blockade in classical Hodgkin lymphoma. The table came from immunoSEQ multiplex PCR; TCRdb's copy has only in-frame clones and leaves some out. The table shows 18,000 or so clones, with about 85% occurring only once. Time point denoted: newly diagnosed, previously untreated cHL patient sample. Magnetic negative selection was used to purify CD4+ T cells from PBMCs that had been thawed. Sequencing input: CD4+ T cells from blood. The receptor set was obtained from a human donor with classical Hodgkin lymphoma.

This chain uses TRBV28 with TRBJ2-1, with a possible D match to TRBD2 (6 bases). Germline assignment: CDR1 MDHEN and CDR2 SYDVKM. V was pared by 7 bases and J by 11 bases, with 12 bases between. This CDR3 contains 11 residues. The CDR3 coding sequence is TGTGCCAGCAACATACGGGAGAAGCAGTTCTTC. It codes for CASNIREKQFF. The full variable domain, rest sourced from reference TRBV28 and TRBJ2-1, is DVKVTQSSRYLVKRTGEKVFLECVQDMDHENMFWYRQDPGLGLRLIYFSYDVKMKEKGDIPEGYSVSREKKERFSLILESASTNQTSMYLCASNIREKQFFGPGTRLTVL.

In its sample, this clone was seen once. The chain couples TRBV7-9 to TRBJ2-2, with D unclear. Trimming took off 6 bases at V and 6 bases at J, with 11 bases between the two ends. This CDR3 is 13 amino acids long. Germline assignment: CDR1 SEHNR and CDR2 FQNEAQ (reference sequence). In DNA form, the CDR3 reads TGTGCCAGCAGTCCAGGAGAGGCCGGGGAGCTGTTTTTT. This gives the protein CASSPGEAGELFF.

This chain links TRBV5-8 with TRBJ2-3; perhaps TRBD2 as D (7 bases). Germline CDR1 reads SGHTS; CDR2 reads YDEGEE. The CDR3 runs to 15 residues. The ends were cut back, 0 bases at V and 4 bases at J, with 12 bases in the middle. The CDR3, as DNA: TGTGCCAGCAGCTTGGCCCGGGGGGCTCCAGATACGCAGTATTTT. The encoded protein is CASSLARGAPDTQYF.

This clone has a single count. This sequence joins TRBV2 and TRBJ2-5; D is tentatively TRBD1 or TRBD2 (6 bases each). The CDR3 runs to 13 residues. Germline V gene sequence: CDR1 SNHLY, CDR2 FYNNEI. Deletions cut 1 base from V and 5 bases from J, with 8 bases between. The CDR3 region has the DNA TGTGCCAGCAGTGAAGGGAGGGGGGAGACCCAGTACTTC. Protein product: CASSEGRGETQYF. Using reference TRBV2 and TRBJ2-5 for the parts outside the CDR3, the full variable domain is EPEVTQTPSHQVTQMGQEVILRCVPISNHLYFYWYRQILGQKVEFLVSFYNNEISEKSEIFDDQFSVERPDGSNFTLKIRSTKLEDSAMYFCASSEGRGETQYFGPGTRLLVL.

V and J are TRBV7-2 and TRBJ1-1; TRBD1 agrees at 10 bases. V was pared by 2 bases and J by 7 bases, with 7 bases of the junction left unmatched. The CDR3 totals 15 residues. The germline V gene encodes CDR1 SGHTA and CDR2 FQGNSA. Here the CDR3 reads CASSLRFGTGVEAFF. The CDR3 DNA sequence: TGTGCCAGCAGCTTAAGGTTTGGGACAGGGGTTGAAGCTTTCTTT.

V usage is TRBV28 and J usage is TRBJ2-7; TRBD1 is a possible D gene (6 bases). Germline V CDR1 and CDR2: MDHEN, SYDVKM. V gave up 2 bases and J gave up 9 bases, with 14 bases separating them. The CDR3 consists of 13 residues. CDR3 residues: CASSLSPPRGQYF. In nucleotides, the CDR3 is TGTGCCAGCAGTTTAAGCCCCCCCAGGGGGCAGTACTTC.

The chain is built from TRBV7-9 and TRBJ1-1; D ambiguous. The germline V gene encodes CDR1 SEHNR and CDR2 FQNEAQ (reference sequence). The V end lost 5 bases, the J end lost 1 base, and 5 bases lay between the germline ends. The CDR3 is made up of 12 amino acids. The CDR3 DNA sequence: TGTGCCAGCAGCCGGGGGAACACTGAAGCTTTCTTT. Protein: CASSRGNTEAFF.

V gene TRBV2 combines with J gene TRBJ2-3; D possibly corresponds to TRBD2 (5 bases). The length of the CDR3 is 12 residues. Germline V gene lookup returns CDR1 SNHLY and CDR2 FYNNEI. V lost 7 bases, J lost 6 bases, and 11 bases lay in between. Here the CDR3 reads CASKRETDTQYF. CDR3 nucleotides: TGTGCCAGCAAACGGGAAACGGATACGCAGTATTTT. Together with reference TRBV2 and TRBJ2-3, the CDR3 gives the full variable domain: EPEVTQTPSHQVTQMGQEVILRCVPISNHLYFYWYRQILGQKVEFLVSFYNNEISEKSEIFDDQFSVERPDGSNFTLKIRSTKLEDSAMYFCASKRETDTQYFGPGTRLTVL.